A single sample is the source of the 6 T cell receptor beta chains below, sequenced in a study of cytomegalovirus exposure and HLA in healthy donors. The PCR ran on 60 Vbeta and 13 Jbeta primers. Data came from immunoSEQ multiplex PCR; TCRdb stores just in-frame clones and leaves some out. The repertoire holds around 190,000 clones, with approximately 70% as singletons. The sequenced sample consisted of PBMCs. These receptors all stem from a woman younger than 45 in good health and CMV-seropositive.

For the CDR3, the DNA is TGTGCCAGCAGCCCTCTAGCGGGAGGGCTTTACGAGCAGTACTTC. This sequence encodes CASSPLAGGLYEQYF. The J gene is TRBJ2-7, the V gene TRBV27, with TRBD2 identical over 12 bases. After removal of 6 bases from V and 4 bases from J, the junction contained 7 bases not matched to a gene. The CDR3 extends over 15 amino acids. Germline V gene data show CDR1 as MNHEY and CDR2 as SMNVEV (reference sequence).

The V and J genes are TRBV19 and TRBJ1-5, with D possibly matching TRBD1 (5 bases). This CDR3 is built from 14 residues. Trimming pared 5 bases from V and 7 bases from J, leaving 15 bases between. CDR1 LNHDA and CDR2 SQIVND come from the germline V gene (reference sequence). The CDR3: CASSPDTYRQPQHF. CDR3 DNA sequence: TGTGCCAGTAGTCCGGACACTTATCGCCAGCCCCAGCATTTT. Based on the CDR3 plus reference TRBV19 and TRBJ1-5, the full variable domain is DGGITQSPKYLFRKEGQNVTLSCEQNLNHDAMYWYRQDPGQGLRLIYYSQIVNDFQKGDIAEGYSVSREKKESFPLTVTSAQKNPTAFYLCASSPDTYRQPQHFGDGTRLSIL.

CDR3 sequence reads: CASSQERQSDGYTF. The DNA of the CDR3 is TGCGCCAGCAGCCAAGAGAGGCAGTCCGATGGCTACACCTTC. The J gene is TRBJ1-2, the V gene TRBV4-1; D gene ambiguous. This CDR3 is built from 14 residues. The V end lost 0 bases, the J end lost 6 bases, and 11 bases lay between the germline ends. CDR1 MGHRA and CDR2 YSYEKL come from the germline V gene.

This sequence joins TRBV28 and TRBJ2-4; perhaps TRBD1 as D (6 bases). The CDR3 extends over 18 amino acids. Looked up from germline, CDR1 is MDHEN and CDR2 is SYDVKM. V was clipped by 6 bases and J by 1 base, with 22 bases between them. CDR3 DNA sequence: TGTGCCAGCAGCCTGAGGTTCCAGGGGCCCGGGGCCAAAAACATTCAGTACTTC. Translation gives CASSLRFQGPGAKNIQYF.

The rearrangement uses TRBV5-4 and TRBJ1-2; D is perhaps TRBD1 (6 bases). There are 15 residues in the CDR3. CDR1 is SGHNT and CDR2 is YYREEE in the germline V gene (reference sequence). V was cut by 4 bases and J by 2 bases, with 15 bases left in between. CDR3 DNA sequence: TGTGCCAGCAGCCCACTGACAGGATCAAACTATGGCTACACCTTC. Protein product: CASSPLTGSNYGYTF.

This clone was observed once. The CDR3: CASSYGQVNTGELFF. The CDR3 DNA is TGTGCCAGCAGTTACGGACAGGTGAACACCGGGGAGCTGTTTTTT. The chain joins TRBV6-5 to TRBJ2-2; TRBD1 matches at 7 bases. CDR1 and CDR2 from the germline V gene are MNHEY and SVGAGI. CDR3 length: 15 residues. The V and J ends lost 2 bases and 1 base, in that order; junction bases with no gene match: 1.